This T cell receptor beta chain originates from a study of T cell repertoires in cytomegalovirus infection. Overall study: From public TCR beta signatures came an indication of both CMV infection and matching HLA type.

MiXCR, applied by TCRdb to the reads, yields one record per CDR3 protein. The data show some 300,000 distinct CDR3 sequences, about 9.2% seen once. This clonotype was counted at least ten times. This CDR3 contains 13 residues. V was pared by 3 bases and J by 4 bases, with 9 bases between. Germline V gene data show CDR1 as LNHDA and CDR2 as SQIVND (reference sequence). This TCR came from a human donor in good health (CMV status not recorded). Some clones in this sample may be carry-over from other donors' samples. Input material: PBMCs. The gene calls are TRBV19 and TRBJ1-1; D ambiguous. The CDR3 spells CASSIGRSTEAFF. The CDR3 coding sequence is TGTGCCAGTAGTATCGGAAGGTCCACTGAAGCTTTCTTT.